The 23 T cell receptor beta chains given below trace back to one sample, sequenced in a study of T cells in Graves' hyperthyroidism and ophthalmopathy. Researchers amplified the TCR beta CDR3 regions from RNA transcripts. The HTBI primer set was used in a first-round RT-PCR of the TCR CDR3. TCRdb called the multiplex PCR reads again in MiXCR, with one record for every CDR3 protein. The sample has more than 550,000 distinct CDR3 sequences, roughly a sixth seen once. The sample was blood. The receptors come from a woman in her forties or fifties with Graves' hyperthyroidism that later progressed to Graves' ophthalmopathy.

V is TRBV7-3 and J is TRBJ2-2; no reliable D call. The CDR3 contains 14 residues. Germline V CDR1 and CDR2: SGHTA, FQGTGA. V was pared by 7 bases and J by 0 bases, with 9 bases between. This CDR3 reads CASTGDANTGELFF. The CDR3 DNA is TGTGCCAGCACAGGAGACGCGAACACCGGGGAGCTGTTTTTT.

In its sample, this clonotype was seen many times. The rearrangement uses TRBV30 and TRBJ1-5; TRBD1 might be the D (6 bases). The CDR3 consists of 15 residues. V was pared by 3 bases and J by 6 bases, with 18 bases between. The V gene's germline CDR1 is GTSNPN and CDR2 SVGIG (reference sequence). The DNA of the CDR3 is TGTGCCTGGAGCCTTGAGGGGGGCGCGGGTCAGCCCCAGCATTTT. Its translation is CAWSLEGGAGQPQHF.

The CDR3 DNA sequence: TGTGCCAGTAGTCTGCCGGGACAGGGGGCACCGAACACTGAAGCTTTCTTT. This sequence encodes CASSLPGQGAPNTEAFF. This chain uses TRBV19 with TRBJ1-1; 12 nucleotides match TRBD1. V was pared by 5 bases and J by 1 base, with 8 bases of the junction left unmatched. The CDR3 has 17 amino acids. CDR1 and CDR2 from the germline V gene are LNHDA and SQIVND (reference sequence).

The chain couples TRBV9 to TRBJ1-4, with D possibly matching TRBD1 (6 bases). CDR3 length: 15 residues. Between the trimmed V and J ends, which lost 3 bases and 2 bases, there was a span of 11 bases. The germline V gene encodes CDR1 SGDLS and CDR2 YYNGEE. The CDR3 reads CASSASGATNEKLFF. CDR3 nucleotides: TGTGCCAGCAGCGCTTCGGGGGCTACTAATGAAAAACTGTTTTTT.

This clonotype has a count of ten or more. The CDR3 DNA reads as TGTGCCAGCACCTGGACTAGCGAGGGAGAGACCCAGTACTTC. Protein sequence: CASTWTSEGETQYF. This sequence joins TRBV12-3 or TRBV12-4 and TRBJ2-5; TRBD2 agrees at 9 bases. The trim removed 7 bases at V and 4 bases at J, leaving 7 bases unmatched. This CDR3 region has 14 residues.

This clonotype was recorded at least ten times. One end of the junction fails to match germline, which may point to a read error. The chain joins TRBV6-1 to TRBJ1-2, with a tentative D call TRBD1 (5 bases). Germline lookup yields CDR1 MNHNS and CDR2 SASEGT. This CDR3 comprises 14 residues. The CDR3 reads CASSRDSSNYGYTF. Written as DNA, the CDR3 is TGCGCCAGCTCCCGGGACTCAAGCAACTATGGCTACACCTTC.

The chain joins TRBV20-1 to TRBJ2-1; the D gene is possibly TRBD1 (5 bases). Trimming took off 6 bases at V and 6 bases at J, with 12 bases between the two ends. The CDR3 is 12 residues long. Germline CDR1 and CDR2: DFQATT and SNEGSKA (reference sequence). In nucleotides, the CDR3 is TGCAGTGCCGCTTTTCAGGGCAATGAGCAGTTCTTC. Amino acid sequence: CSAAFQGNEQFF.

This clonotype was found many times. This chain links TRBV30 with TRBJ1-1; D is ambiguous. The CDR3 has 13 amino acids. V was clipped by 0 bases and J by 1 base, with 6 bases between them. The germline V gene has CDR1 GTSNPN and CDR2 SVGIG (reference sequence). The CDR3 sequence is CAWSVGKNTEAFF. The CDR3 region has the DNA TGTGCCTGGAGTGTAGGGAAGAACACTGAAGCTTTCTTT.

In its sample, this clonotype was seen many times. The chain couples TRBV20-1 to TRBJ2-5; 14 nucleotides agree with TRBD2. This CDR3 region has 16 residues. The junction had 6 bases not matched to a gene; V was cut back by 2 bases and J by 4 bases. Germline CDR1 and CDR2: DFQATT and SNEGSKA (reference sequence). This chain's CDR3 is CSARKTSGGVRETQYF. The DNA for the CDR3 is TGCAGTGCTAGAAAGACTAGCGGGGGGGTTCGAGAGACCCAGTACTTC.

The chain recombines TRBV3-1 with TRBJ2-2; D gene uncertain. The CDR3 is made up of 14 amino acids. Germline V gives CDR1 LGHDT, CDR2 YNNKEL (reference sequence). V was pared by 2 bases and J by 6 bases, with 10 bases between. CDR3 nucleotides: TGTGCCAGCAGCCAACCGCAGGAACCCGGGGAGCTGTTTTTT. Translated, it gives CASSQPQEPGELFF. The entire variable domain, with the rest obtained from reference TRBV3-1 and TRBJ2-2, is as follows: DTAVSQTPKYLVTQMGNDKSIKCEQNLGHDTMYWYKQDSKKFLKIMFSYNNKELIINETVPNRFSPKSPDKAHLNLHINSLELGDSAVYFCASSQPQEPGELFFGEGSRLTVL.

The sample holds many counts of this clonotype. The rearrangement links TRBV11-2 to TRBJ2-7; 12 nucleotides line up with TRBD1. CDR1 and CDR2 from the germline V gene are SGHAT and FQNNGV. Losses at the gene ends were 4 bases for V and 2 bases for J; bases not matched to a gene: 3. This CDR3 is 15 amino acids long. CDR3 sequence: CASSSGQGAAYEQYF. The CDR3 nucleotides are TGTGCCAGCAGCTCGGGACAGGGGGCGGCCTACGAGCAGTACTTC.

This clonotype was seen more than once but under ten times. V and J are TRBV9 and TRBJ2-1, with 7 nucleotides matching TRBD1. CDR3 size: 17 residues. The germline V gene encodes CDR1 SGDLS and CDR2 YYNGEE. Germline trimming cut 4 bases from V and 0 bases from J; bases unmatched to any gene: 10. The CDR3: CASSSPGTASSYNEQFF. The CDR3 DNA is TGTGCCAGCAGCAGTCCCGGGACAGCTAGCTCCTACAATGAGCAGTTCTTC.

This clonotype was counted many times. The chain joins TRBV20-1 to TRBJ2-7; D remains unclear. V lost 3 bases and J 2 bases, leaving 8 bases between the germline ends. There are 12 residues in the CDR3. The germline CDR1 and CDR2 sequences are DFQATT and SNEGSKA (reference sequence). The CDR3 bases are TGCAGTGCTAGCCCGGGCGCCTACGAGCAGTACTTC. It yields the protein CSASPGAYEQYF.

This clonotype occurred a few times. The V and J genes are TRBV6-1 and TRBJ2-1; D is unclear. Trimming left V 5 bases short and J 5 bases short, with 7 bases between. The CDR3 extends over 12 amino acids. Germline assignment: CDR1 MNHNS and CDR2 SASEGT. CDR3 residues: CASSFLHNEQFF. The CDR3 coding sequence is TGTGCCAGCAGTTTTCTTCACAATGAGCAGTTCTTC.

This clonotype was seen a few times. A much larger clone lies a single base off, so this may be a read error. The chain couples TRBV2 to TRBJ2-2; D might be TRBD1 or TRBD2, each matching 5 bases. Germline V gene sequence: CDR1 SNHLY, CDR2 FYNNEI. The CDR3 covers 13 residues. CDR3 protein: CASSDVGLGELSF. CDR3 bases: TGTGCCAGCAGTGATGTGGGGCTGGGGGAGCTGTCTTTT.

The V gene is TRBV12-3 or TRBV12-4, the J gene TRBJ2-7, with D perhaps matching TRBD1 or TRBD2 (6 bases each). This CDR3 has 14 amino acids. Trimming removed 6 bases at V and 2 bases at J, with 14 bases between. Written as DNA, the CDR3 is TGTGCCAGCAGCTCTAAGGGGGGCGCCTACGAGCAGTACTTC. The encoded protein is CASSSKGGAYEQYF.

This clonotype was seen ten or more times. The rearrangement uses TRBV2 and TRBJ1-5; D is unresolved. The CDR3 covers 14 residues. Germline V CDR1 and CDR2: SNHLY, FYNNEI. V lost 6 bases to trimming and J lost 0 bases, with 9 bases between them. The CDR3 here is CASRDHSSNQPQHF. CDR3 nucleotides: TGTGCCAGCAGAGACCACAGTAGCAATCAGCCCCAGCATTTT.

This clonotype occurred many times. The chain couples TRBV18 to TRBJ1-2; no reliable D call. The CDR3 extends over 12 amino acids. Trimming took off 1 base at V and 7 bases at J, with 7 bases between the two ends. In germline, CDR1 is KGHSH, CDR2 LQKENI. Here the CDR3 DNA reads TGTGCCAGCTCACCACAGCGTAGTGGCTACACCTTC. This codes for CASSPQRSGYTF.

This clonotype has just a few counts. This chain links TRBV7-3 with TRBJ1-3; no clear D gene. CDR1 and CDR2 from the germline V gene are SGHTA and FQGTGA. This CDR3 has 14 residues. Deletions cut 2 bases from V and 3 bases from J, with 8 bases between. Written as DNA, the CDR3 is TGTGCCAGCAGCTTACGGGGTGGTGGAAACACCATATATTTT. Amino acid sequence: CASSLRGGGNTIYF.

The J gene is TRBJ2-3, the V gene TRBV20-1; weak D call: TRBD1 (5 bases). The germline gives CDR1 DFQATT, CDR2 SNEGSKA (reference sequence). The CDR3 totals 14 residues. Between the trimmed V and J ends, which lost 3 bases and 6 bases, there was a span of 16 bases. CDR3 bases: TGCAGTGCTAGTCCTTTTACGAAGGGGGATACGCAGTATTTT. The encoded protein is CSASPFTKGDTQYF.

This clonotype was detected ten times or more. This rearrangement joins TRBV18 to TRBJ1-1; 9 nucleotides agree with TRBD1. Germline V gene sequence: CDR1 KGHSH, CDR2 LQKENI. There are 16 residues in the CDR3. J was trimmed by 1 base and V by 4 bases; bases with no gene match: 7. The CDR3 region is CASSLRTGASNTEAFF. CDR3 nucleotides: TGTGCCAGCTCACTCCGGACAGGGGCGTCGAACACTGAAGCTTTCTTT. Filled out from reference TRBV18 and TRBJ1-1, the complete variable domain reads NAGVMQNPRHLVRRRGQEARLRCSPMKGHSHVYWYRQLPEEGLKFMVYLQKENIIDESGMPKERFSAEFPKEGPSILRIQQVVRGDSAAYFCASSLRTGASNTEAFFGQGTRLTVV.

This clonotype has a count of ten or more. DNA for the CDR3: TGTGCCAGCAGCCCTCTAGCGGGGGGGCCTGAGACCCAGTACTTC. This translates into CASSPLAGGPETQYF. The chain has TRBV7-9 and TRBJ2-5; 12 bases fit TRBD2. The germline CDR1 and CDR2 sequences are SEHNR and FQNEAQ (reference sequence). This CDR3 is 15 amino acids long. V shed 5 bases and J 5 bases; nucleotides not matched to a gene: 6.

V is TRBV7-3 and J is TRBJ2-1; D may be TRBD1 or TRBD2 (6 bases each). V was trimmed by 5 bases and J by 0 bases, leaving 17 bases between them. This CDR3 contains 17 residues. Germline CDR1 is SGHTA and CDR2 is FQGTGA. The DNA for the CDR3 is TGTGCCAGCAGCCCCCGAGGAGGGGGGCCCTCCTACAATGAGCAGTTCTTC. Protein product: CASSPRGGGPSYNEQFF. The whole variable domain, remainder taken from reference TRBV7-3 and TRBJ2-1, is GAGVSQTPSNKVTEKGKYVELRCDPISGHTALYWYRQSLGQGPEFLIYFQGTGAADDSGLPNDRFFAVRPEGSVSTLKIQRTERGDSAVYLCASSPRGGGPSYNEQFFGPGTRLTVL.